The 24 T cell receptor beta chains below all came from one sample that was sequenced in a study of OX40 agonist ivuxolimab in advanced cancers. Generated by immunoSEQ multiplex PCR, the TCRdb table keeps only in-frame clones and is missing some. The sample lists around 60,000 clones, roughly 85% occurring once. The input for sequencing was CD4+ or CD8+ T cells sorted from blood, taken in a trial of the OX40 agonist ivuxolimab. These receptor sequences come from an adult with an advanced solid tumor such as melanoma, head and neck, liver or kidney cancer.

The J gene is TRBJ1-5, the V gene TRBV2, with no clear D. V lost 1 base and J lost 0, with 7 bases in between. The CDR3 has 15 amino acids. The germline CDR1 and CDR2 sequences are SNHLY and FYNNEI. CDR3 nucleotides: TGTGCCAGCAGTGAAGATGACATTAGCAATCAGCCCCAGCATTTT. It is translated as CASSEDDISNQPQHF.

The chain uses TRBV11-3 and TRBJ2-1; D is possibly TRBD2 (5 bases). Trimming cost V 4 bases and J 5 bases, with 9 bases left between them. This CDR3 spans 13 amino acids. Germline V CDR1 and CDR2: SGHNT, YENEEA. The CDR3 here is CASSYTADNEQFF. Here the CDR3 DNA reads TGTGCCAGCAGCTACACAGCGGACAATGAGCAGTTCTTC.

This chain connects TRBV18 to TRBJ1-1, with a possible D match to TRBD1 (5 bases). The V end was cut by 4 bases, the J end by 3 bases, with 24 bases between. The CDR3 totals 18 residues. CDR1 KGHSH and CDR2 LQKENI come from the germline V gene. The CDR3 protein is CASSQLRDSPTADTEAFF. CDR3 in DNA: TGTGCCAGCTCACAGCTCCGGGACTCACCGACGGCGGACACTGAAGCTTTCTTT.

The rearrangement joins TRBV7-2 to TRBJ2-1; the D gene is possibly TRBD2 (5 bases). This CDR3 is 15 amino acids long. Germline lookup yields CDR1 SGHTA and CDR2 FQGNSA. V lost 0 bases, J lost 0 bases, and 6 bases lay in between. The CDR3 DNA reads TGTGCCAGCAGCTTAGCGGGGAGCTCCTACAATGAGCAGTTCTTC. It codes for CASSLAGSSYNEQFF.

Turning to this clone: This likely comes from a read error, as the CDR3 has no conserved phenylalanine or tryptophan at its end. The DNA is omitted, as the CDR3 cannot be located on it reliably, and the CDR3 follows TCRdb's listing. The chain couples TRBV6-5 to TRBJ1-1; TRBD1, as called in the table, went unchecked against the DNA. Germline CDR1 reads MNHEY; CDR2 reads SVGAGI. The CDR3 length is 9 residues, termini included. CDR3 sequence: CASSYSQLQ.

The V gene is TRBV28, the J gene TRBJ1-4; D ambiguous. The CDR3 has 12 amino acids. V lost 3 bases to trimming and J lost 5 bases, with 4 bases between them. Germline loops: CDR1 MDHEN, CDR2 SYDVKM. The CDR3 DNA reads TGTGCCAGCAGTTTGCCAAATGAAAAACTGTTTTTT. It specifies CASSLPNEKLFF.

V is TRBV5-6 and J is TRBJ1-2; 9 bases map to TRBD1. CDR1 is SGHDT and CDR2 is YYEEEE in the germline V gene. V gave up 4 bases and J gave up 3 bases; unmatched junction bases: 4. This CDR3 contains 14 residues. CDR3 sequence: CASSRTGGDYGYTF. CDR3 DNA: TGTGCCAGCAGCCGAACAGGGGGCGACTATGGCTACACCTTC.

This clone was counted a few times. V gene TRBV5-6 combines with J gene TRBJ1-2; possibly TRBD1 for D (5 bases). The CDR3 spans 15 residues. Trimming shortened V by 2 bases and J by 3 bases, and 14 bases separated the two germline ends. Germline CDR1 SGHDT, CDR2 YYEEEE. In DNA form, the CDR3 reads TGTGCCAGCAGCTTTTCTCCCGGGGGTCACTATGGCTACACCTTC. This gives the protein CASSFSPGGHYGYTF.

CDR3 DNA: TGCGCCAGCAGCTTGGATCTAGCGGGAGCCGGGGAGCTGTTTTTT. It translates to CASSLDLAGAGELFF. The chain uses TRBV5-1 and TRBJ2-2; TRBD2 agrees at 10 bases. The CDR3 extends over 15 amino acids. Trimming at V came to 0 bases and at J to 6 bases, leaving 2 bases not matched to a gene. The V gene's germline CDR1 is SGHRS and CDR2 YFSETQ.

The V gene is TRBV18, the J gene TRBJ1-2, with D perhaps TRBD1 (5 bases). This CDR3 contains 16 residues. Germline V gene lookup returns CDR1 KGHSH and CDR2 LQKENI. Trimming took off 2 bases at V and 0 bases at J, with 13 bases between the two ends. This CDR3 reads CASSPRQLPANYGYTF. The CDR3 nucleotides read TGTGCCAGCTCACCAAGACAGCTACCCGCTAACTATGGCTACACCTTC.

The V and J genes are TRBV20-1 and TRBJ1-2; TRBD1 is a possible D gene (6 bases). The V end was cut by 6 bases, the J end by 8 bases, with 13 bases between. CDR3 length: 11 amino acids. Germline V gene data show CDR1 as DFQATT and CDR2 as SNEGSKA (reference sequence). The CDR3 here is CSAAGGQGYTF. CDR3 bases: TGCAGTGCCGCGGGGGGGCAAGGCTACACCTTC.

CDR3 amino acids: CASSVDRVIDTQYF. CDR3 nucleotide sequence: TGTGCCAGCAGCGTAGACAGGGTGATAGATACGCAGTATTTT. J is TRBJ2-3 and V is TRBV5-4; 7 nucleotides line up with TRBD1. Germline loops: CDR1 SGHNT, CDR2 YYREEE (reference sequence). This CDR3 is 14 amino acids long. V was clipped by 4 bases and J by 5 bases; unmatched bases: 7.

This chain joins TRBV18 and TRBJ2-7; a possible D gene is TRBD2 (7 bases). Trimming removed 6 bases at V and 2 bases at J, with 14 bases between. Germline V gene data show CDR1 as KGHSH and CDR2 as LQKENI. The CDR3 loop spans 14 amino acids. The DNA of the CDR3 is TGTGCCAGCTCGGCCGGAGGGGGGGCCTACGAGCAGTACTTC. It encodes CASSAGGGAYEQYF.

The CDR3 reads CASSKTKVFFYGYTF. The CDR3 DNA sequence: TGTGCCAGCAGCAAAACGAAGGTATTTTTCTATGGCTACACCTTC. The chain is built from TRBV21-1 and TRBJ1-2. TRBV21-1 is designated a pseudogene. The CDR3 runs 15 residues.

The V gene is TRBV5-5, the J gene TRBJ1-5; TRBD1 matches at 8 bases. The germline CDR1 and CDR2 sequences are SGHKS and YYEKEE (reference sequence). The V and J ends lost 4 bases and 0 bases, in that order; junction bases with no gene match: 3. The CDR3 spans 15 residues. CDR3 bases: TGTGCCAGCAGCCGGACAGGGAATAGCAATCAGCCCCAGCATTTT. Encoded protein: CASSRTGNSNQPQHF. The variable domain in full, completed from reference TRBV5-5 and TRBJ1-5, reads DAGVTQSPTHLIKTRGQQVTLRCSPISGHKSVSWYQQVLGQGPQFIFQYYEKEERGRGNFPDRFSARQFPNYSSELNVNALLLGDSALYLCASSRTGNSNQPQHFGDGTRLSIL.

The CDR3 loop reads CASSRRKMNTEAFF. The CDR3 DNA sequence: TGTGCCAGCAGCCGACGAAAGATGAACACTGAAGCTTTCTTT. V and J are TRBV27 and TRBJ1-1; D gene uncertain. V dropped 6 bases and J dropped 0 bases, with 11 bases sitting between them. This CDR3 has 14 amino acids. CDR1 MNHEY and CDR2 SMNVEV come from the germline V gene (reference sequence).

This rearrangement joins TRBV11-2 to TRBJ2-1; 12 bases agree with TRBD2. CDR1 SGHAT and CDR2 FQNNGV come from the germline V gene. The length of the CDR3 is 15 residues. The trim removed 5 bases at V and 4 bases at J, leaving 3 bases unmatched. CDR3 sequence (DNA): TGTGCCAGCAGCCGCGGACTAGCGGGATACAATGAGCAGTTCTTC. Amino acids: CASSRGLAGYNEQFF.

The V and J genes are TRBV5-4 and TRBJ2-1; D is uncertain. This CDR3 region has 17 residues. Germline V CDR1 and CDR2: SGHNT, YYREEE (reference sequence). Trimming shortened V by 0 bases and J by 0 bases, and 13 bases separated the two germline ends. In DNA form, the CDR3 reads TGTGCCAGCAGCTTGGGCAGGACGCCGAGCTCCTACAATGAGCAGTTCTTC. This gives the protein CASSLGRTPSSYNEQFF.

About this clone itself: The junction departs from germline at one end; a sequencing error may be responsible. The rearrangement links TRBV6-1 to TRBJ2-5; D might be TRBD2 (5 bases). The CDR3 has 11 amino acids. Germline CDR1 is MNHNS and CDR2 is SASEGT. As DNA, the CDR3 is TGTGCCAGCATAGCCGGACTGACCCGGTACTTC. Amino acids: CASIAGLTRYF.

The chain has TRBV7-8 and TRBJ1-3; D possibly corresponds to TRBD1 (5 bases). Trimming pared 4 bases from V and 0 bases from J, leaving 16 bases between. Germline V gene lookup returns CDR1 SGHVS and CDR2 FQNEAQ. The CDR3 spans 17 residues. The CDR3 bases are TGTGCCAGCAGCTGGGGGGTTAGGAAAGCCTCTGGAAACACCATATATTTT. Translated, it gives CASSWGVRKASGNTIYF.

This chain joins TRBV2 and TRBJ2-5, with 8 bases lining up with TRBD2. Per germline, CDR1 SNHLY and CDR2 FYNNEI. This CDR3 is built from 14 residues. V lost 5 bases to trimming and J lost 1 base; unmatched junction nucleotides: 3. The CDR3 is CASSLTSAQETQYF. CDR3 bases: TGTGCCAGCAGTCTGACTAGCGCCCAAGAGACCCAGTACTTC.

The chain combines TRBV11-3 with TRBJ1-2, with 9 bases that match TRBD1. CDR3 size: 19 residues. The junction had 16 bases not matched to a gene; V was cut back by 5 bases and J by 0 bases. The germline CDR1 and CDR2 sequences are SGHNT and YENEEA. The CDR3 region is CASSGRVDRGDLSNYGYTF. The CDR3 nucleotides are TGTGCCAGCAGCGGGAGAGTGGACAGGGGAGACCTTTCTAACTATGGCTACACCTTC.

This clone was seen only once. The chain couples TRBV5-1 to TRBJ1-3; no definite D call. The CDR3 has 15 amino acids. The germline V gene encodes CDR1 SGHRS and CDR2 YFSETQ. Trimming pared 4 bases from V and 1 base from J, leaving 12 bases between. CDR3 in amino acids: CASSPVSASGNTIYF. CDR3 in DNA: TGCGCCAGCAGCCCGGTTTCGGCTTCTGGAAACACCATATATTTT.

The chain joins TRBV5-1 to TRBJ2-7; D gene ambiguous. The germline V gene encodes CDR1 SGHRS and CDR2 YFSETQ. The CDR3 runs 15 residues. The germline V and J ends were trimmed by 0 bases and 4 bases, with 14 bases remaining between them. The DNA for the CDR3 is TGCGCCAGCAGCTTGGTTGGCTCTACCTATTACGAGCAGTACTTC. This sequence encodes CASSLVGSTYYEQYF.